These 4 T cell receptor beta chains share one sample of origin, sequenced in a study of vaccination and CD4 T cells after COVID-19. Treatment meaning: roughly 11-day PBMC culture with coronavirus spike peptide pools or control peptides (ViraFEST assay). Their antigens remain unidentified. With the Oncomine TCR Beta short-read assay, DNA from cultured CD4+ T cells was sequenced. One entry per CDR3 protein results from TCRdb running MiXCR on the PCR reads. The sample has more than 15,000 distinct CDR3 sequences, around 30% seen once; the top ten hold 15% to 17%. The sequenced sample consisted of cultured CD4+ T cells from blood. The receptor set was obtained from a human donor with COVID-19.

The chain recombines TRBV6-1 with TRBJ2-2, with TRBD2 identical over 8 bases. In germline, CDR1 is MNHNS, CDR2 SASEGT. With V trimmed by 7 bases and J by 4 bases, 14 bases remained unmatched. This CDR3 has 17 amino acids. This chain's CDR3 is CASTTRGGGGRTGELFF. The CDR3 DNA reads as TGTGCCAGCACCACTCGGGGGGGGGGCGGTCGCACCGGGGAGCTGTTTTTT.

Comment on this clonotype: A much more abundant neighbour one base away suggests this may be a read error. V and J are TRBV6-2 or TRBV6-3 and TRBJ1-5; D perhaps matches TRBD1 (6 bases). The CDR3 consists of 15 residues. The germline V gene has CDR1 MNHEY and CDR2 SVGEGT. The CDR3 nucleotides are TGTACCAGCAGTTACGTATTCGGGCAGGGGAGGCCCCAGCATTTT. Translated: CTSSYVFGQGRPQHF.

This clonotype was counted a few times. V is TRBV7-3 and J is TRBJ2-3; 11 bases match TRBD1. There are 14 residues in the CDR3. Trimming took 5 bases from V and 7 from J; bases not matched to a gene: 5. The germline gives CDR1 SGHTA, CDR2 FQGTGA. This CDR3 is CASSVDRGQHTQYF. The CDR3 coding sequence is TGTGCCAGCAGCGTGGACAGGGGGCAACATACGCAGTATTTT.

The chain employs TRBV20-1 and TRBJ2-5; either TRBD1 or TRBD2 may supply D (5 bases each). CDR3 length: 13 amino acids. Looked up from germline, CDR1 is DFQATT and CDR2 is SNEGSKA (reference sequence). V gave up 5 bases and J gave up 2 bases, with 12 bases separating them. The CDR3 DNA reads as TGCAGTGCTTCGGCCTGGGGGCAAGAGACCCAGTACTTC. It encodes CSASAWGQETQYF.